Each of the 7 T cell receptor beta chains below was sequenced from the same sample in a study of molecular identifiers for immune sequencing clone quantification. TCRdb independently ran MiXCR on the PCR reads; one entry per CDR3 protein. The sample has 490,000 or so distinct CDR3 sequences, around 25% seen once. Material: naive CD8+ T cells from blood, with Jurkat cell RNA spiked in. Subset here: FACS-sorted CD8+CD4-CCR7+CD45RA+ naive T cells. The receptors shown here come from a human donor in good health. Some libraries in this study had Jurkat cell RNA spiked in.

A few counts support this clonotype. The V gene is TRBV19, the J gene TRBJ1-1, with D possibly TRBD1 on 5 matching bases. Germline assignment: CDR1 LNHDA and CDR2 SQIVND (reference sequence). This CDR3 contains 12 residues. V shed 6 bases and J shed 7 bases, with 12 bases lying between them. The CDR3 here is CASSISGDEAFF. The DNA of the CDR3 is TGTGCCAGTAGCATATCGGGGGATGAAGCTTTCTTT.

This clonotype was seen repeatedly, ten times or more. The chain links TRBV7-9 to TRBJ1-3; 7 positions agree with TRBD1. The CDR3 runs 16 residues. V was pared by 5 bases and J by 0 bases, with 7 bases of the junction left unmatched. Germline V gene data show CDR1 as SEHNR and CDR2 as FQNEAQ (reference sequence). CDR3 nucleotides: TGTGCCAGCAGCGGCAGGGGGTCCAGCTCTGGAAACACCATATATTTT. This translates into CASSGRGSSSGNTIYF.

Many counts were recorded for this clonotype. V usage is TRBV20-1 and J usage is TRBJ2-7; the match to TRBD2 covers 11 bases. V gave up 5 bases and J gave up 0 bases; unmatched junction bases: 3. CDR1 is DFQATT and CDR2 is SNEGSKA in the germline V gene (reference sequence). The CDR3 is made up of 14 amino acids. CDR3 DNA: TGCAGTGCTCAGACTAGCGGGAACTCCTACGAGCAGTACTTC. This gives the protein CSAQTSGNSYEQYF.

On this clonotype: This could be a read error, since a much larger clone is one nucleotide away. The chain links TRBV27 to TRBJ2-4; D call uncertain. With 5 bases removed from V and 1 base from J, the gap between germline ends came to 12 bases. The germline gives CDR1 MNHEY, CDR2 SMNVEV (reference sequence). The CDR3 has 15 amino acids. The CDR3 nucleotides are TGTGCCAGCAGTCAAACAGTAGTTGCCAAAAACATTCAGTACTTC. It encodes CASSQTVVAKNIQYF.

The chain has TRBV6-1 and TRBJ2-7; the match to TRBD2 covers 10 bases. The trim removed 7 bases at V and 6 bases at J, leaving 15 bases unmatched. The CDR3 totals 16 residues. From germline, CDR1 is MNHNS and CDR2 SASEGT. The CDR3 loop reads CASTSGTLAGVGEQYF. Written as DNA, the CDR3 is TGTGCCAGCACATCCGGGACGCTAGCGGGAGTCGGCGAGCAGTACTTC.

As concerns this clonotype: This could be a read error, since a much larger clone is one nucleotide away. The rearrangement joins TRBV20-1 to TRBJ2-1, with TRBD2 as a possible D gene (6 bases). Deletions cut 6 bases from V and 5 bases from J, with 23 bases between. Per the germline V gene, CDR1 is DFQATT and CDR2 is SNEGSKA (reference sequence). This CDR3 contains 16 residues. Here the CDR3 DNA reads TGCAGTGCCCCAAACGGCCGGCGACTAGTCAACAATGAGCAGTTCTTC. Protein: CSAPNGRRLVNNEQFF.

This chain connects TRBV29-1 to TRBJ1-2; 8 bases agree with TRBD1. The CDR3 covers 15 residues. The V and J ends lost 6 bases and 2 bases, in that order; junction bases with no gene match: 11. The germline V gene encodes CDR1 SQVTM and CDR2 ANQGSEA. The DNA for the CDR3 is TGCAGCGTGCAAGGGGACAGGCAATTCAACTATGGCTACACCTTC. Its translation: CSVQGDRQFNYGYTF.